The 28 T cell receptor beta chains below all came from one sample that was sequenced in a study of blood T cell repertoires in COVID-19. Libraries were prepared by immunoSEQ multiplex PCR; TCRdb keeps only in-frame clonotypes and omits some of them. The sample has approximately 250,000 clones, 80% to 90% seen once. What was sequenced was peripheral blood. Receptor source: a middle-aged woman who had recovered from COVID-19.

The chain carries TRBV9 and TRBJ1-6; TRBD1 matches 10 bases. Germline-derived CDR1 and CDR2 are SGDLS and YYNGEE. CDR3 length equals 16 residues. With 3 bases clipped from V and 5 bases from J, the junction kept 5 bases outside the gene matches. The CDR3 DNA follows: TGTGCCAGCAGCGCCCCGGGACAGGGGAATAATTCACCCCTCCACTTT. It yields the protein CASSAPGQGNNSPLHF. Using reference TRBV9 and TRBJ1-6 for the parts outside the CDR3, the full variable domain is DSGVTQTPKHLITATGQRVTLRCSPRSGDLSVYWYQQSLDQGLQFLIQYYNGEERAKGNILERFSAQQFPDLHSELNLSSLELGDSALYFCASSAPGQGNNSPLHFGNGTRLTVT.

The chain uses TRBV6-2 or TRBV6-3 and TRBJ2-2, with 13 bases aligning to TRBD2. The CDR3 is made up of 16 amino acids. J gave up 6 bases and V 6 bases, and 7 bases lay outside the gene matches. Looked up from germline, CDR1 is MNHEY and CDR2 is SVGEGT. The CDR3 reads CASSPQLAGGPGELFF. The CDR3 DNA sequence: TGTGCCAGCAGCCCACAACTAGCGGGGGGGCCCGGGGAGCTGTTTTTT.

V gene TRBV27 combines with J gene TRBJ2-3; 7 bases are a match to TRBD2. The CDR3 has 14 amino acids. Germline V lookup: CDR1 MNHEY, CDR2 SMNVEV (reference sequence). V dropped 5 bases and J dropped 5; count of bases not matched to a gene: 7. CDR3 bases: TGTGCCAGCAGTCCAGGACTAGTCGTAGATACGCAGTATTTT. Protein sequence: CASSPGLVVDTQYF.

The chain combines TRBV10-1 with TRBJ2-7; D is undetermined. The CDR3 is made up of 14 amino acids. The ends were cut back, 6 bases at V and 0 bases at J, with 12 bases in the middle. Germline-derived CDR1 and CDR2 are WNHNN and SYGVQD (reference sequence). The DNA of the CDR3 is TGCGCCAGCAGCCCCGGCGGCAGCTCCTACGAGCAGTACTTC. Encoded protein: CASSPGGSSYEQYF.

The rearrangement joins TRBV2 to TRBJ2-7; 10 nucleotides line up with TRBD1. Germline CDR1 and CDR2: SNHLY and FYNNEI. The CDR3 sequence is 13 residues long. V lost 8 bases, J lost 3 bases, and 4 bases stayed unmatched. CDR3 bases: TGTGCCAGCTTGGGGACAGGGGACTACGAGCAGTACTTC. It codes for CASLGTGDYEQYF.

This clone showed up just once. The rearrangement uses TRBV19 and TRBJ2-7; a possible D gene is TRBD1 (5 bases). V was clipped by 1 base and J by 5 bases, with 9 bases between them. This CDR3 spans 13 amino acids. Germline CDR1 is LNHDA and CDR2 is SQIVND (reference sequence). DNA of the CDR3: TGTGCCAGTAGTATAGCCCCCAGGGACGAGCAGTACTTC. Amino acid sequence: CASSIAPRDEQYF.

V usage is TRBV5-1 and J usage is TRBJ2-2, with 7 bases fitting TRBD1. The CDR3 loop spans 14 amino acids. V lost 5 bases to trimming and J lost 5 bases; unmatched junction nucleotides: 6. Germline V gives CDR1 SGHRS, CDR2 YFSETQ. The CDR3 sequence: CASRTGLGTGELFF. The DNA of the CDR3 is TGCGCCAGCAGGACAGGGCTGGGAACCGGGGAGCTGTTTTTT.

The chain combines TRBV7-3 with TRBJ1-1, with D perhaps TRBD1 (6 bases). Germline assignment: CDR1 SGHTA and CDR2 FQGTGA. With 2 bases removed from V and 4 bases from J, the gap between germline ends came to 11 bases. The CDR3 is made up of 14 amino acids. The CDR3, as DNA: TGTGCCAGCAGCTTAGGCGGACAGAGCACTGAAGCTTTCTTT. It is translated as CASSLGGQSTEAFF.

This chain uses TRBV27 with TRBJ1-4; 9 nucleotides agree with TRBD1. V lost 5 bases and J lost 10; bases outside the gene matches: 14. This CDR3 has 16 amino acids. The V gene's germline CDR1 is MNHEY and CDR2 SMNVEV (reference sequence). This chain's CDR3 is CASSPRTGGFVRKLFF. The CDR3 coding sequence is TGTGCCAGCAGTCCACGAACAGGGGGCTTTGTGAGAAAACTGTTTTTT.

The chain couples TRBV19 to TRBJ1-2, with 7 bases aligning to TRBD1. The germline V gene has CDR1 LNHDA and CDR2 SQIVND (reference sequence). CDR3 size: 16 residues. Trimming at V came to 4 bases and at J to 0 bases, leaving 8 bases not matched to a gene. CDR3 sequence reads: CASSTSPGQPNYGYTF. Written as DNA, the CDR3 is TGTGCCAGTAGTACGTCTCCGGGACAGCCTAACTATGGCTACACCTTC.

The chain uses TRBV27 and TRBJ2-3, with 9 bases fitting TRBD1. The length of the CDR3 is 16 residues. V shed 3 bases, J shed 3 bases, and the junction held 7 bases outside the gene matches. Germline-derived CDR1 and CDR2 are MNHEY and SMNVEV (reference sequence). CDR3 nucleotides: TGTGCCAGCAGTTTCAGGACAGGGGTTAGAACAGATACGCAGTATTTT. It translates to CASSFRTGVRTDTQYF.

The chain recombines TRBV18 with TRBJ2-1; 7 nucleotides align to TRBD2. CDR3 length: 16 amino acids. Germline V gene data show CDR1 as KGHSH and CDR2 as LQKENI. V was pared by 3 bases and J by 3 bases, with 8 bases of the junction left unmatched. DNA of the CDR3: TGTGCCAGCTCACCGCGGGGGAGCCTCGTCTACAATGAGCAGTTCTTC. This sequence encodes CASSPRGSLVYNEQFF.

V usage is TRBV27 and J usage is TRBJ2-7; 7 bases map to TRBD2. The CDR3 consists of 13 residues. The V gene's germline CDR1 is MNHEY and CDR2 SMNVEV (reference sequence). The V gene end was trimmed by 5 bases and the J gene end by 4 bases; junction bases not matched to a gene: 5. CDR3 sequence: CASSQTSSYEQYF. As DNA, the CDR3 is TGTGCCAGCAGTCAGACTAGCTCATACGAGCAGTACTTC.

The chain links TRBV7-8 to TRBJ2-7; 7 bases fit TRBD2. With 1 base clipped from V and 2 bases from J, the junction kept 11 bases outside the gene matches. Germline V CDR1 and CDR2: SGHVS, FQNEAQ. The CDR3 contains 17 residues. The CDR3 region has the DNA TGTGCCAGCAGCTTAGTGGGCGGGGGTCCTCTGGCCTACGAGCAGTACTTC. It specifies CASSLVGGGPLAYEQYF.

This clone was found once. This chain uses TRBV19 with TRBJ1-5, with D unclear. Germline V gene lookup returns CDR1 LNHDA and CDR2 SQIVND (reference sequence). V lost 2 bases, J lost 6 bases, and 23 bases lay in between. This CDR3 is 18 amino acids long. The CDR3 bases are TGTGCCAGTAGTATAAGACGGCTGGAACTAGACCTTGGTCAGCCCCAGCATTTT. This sequence encodes CASSIRRLELDLGQPQHF.

J is TRBJ2-5 and V is TRBV7-2; 7 bases fit TRBD2. This CDR3 has 18 amino acids. The germline V gene has CDR1 SGHTA and CDR2 FQGNSA. J gave up 5 bases and V 0 bases, and 15 bases lay outside the gene matches. The CDR3 nucleotides read TGTGCCAGCAGCTTAGCGCTGCGGGGAGGGAGTCAAGCGGAGACCCAGTACTTC. This sequence encodes CASSLALRGGSQAETQYF.

The chain uses TRBV28 and TRBJ1-2; perhaps TRBD1 as D (5 bases). The V and J ends lost 6 bases and 6 bases respectively, with 14 bases between them. Germline loops: CDR1 MDHEN, CDR2 SYDVKM. The CDR3 covers 13 residues. The CDR3 protein is CASSFDSKNGYTF. CDR3 nucleotide sequence: TGTGCCAGCAGCTTCGACAGCAAGAATGGCTACACCTTC.

The chain is built from TRBV28 and TRBJ1-3; 7 bases are a match to TRBD1. J gave up 3 bases and V 5 bases, and 10 bases lay outside the gene matches. CDR3 length: 16 residues. Germline V gene sequence: CDR1 MDHEN, CDR2 SYDVKM. In nucleotides, the CDR3 is TGTGCCAGCAGTCCAACCTACAGGGGTGGTGGAAACACCATATATTTT. Protein product: CASSPTYRGGGNTIYF.

This chain links TRBV19 with TRBJ2-1, with a weak D call TRBD2 (6 bases). The CDR3 contains 12 residues. From germline, CDR1 is LNHDA and CDR2 SQIVND (reference sequence). V lost 7 bases and J lost 3, with 7 bases in between. CDR3: CASTRGYNEQFF. The CDR3, as DNA: TGTGCCAGTACGCGGGGCTACAATGAGCAGTTCTTC.

The rearrangement links TRBV11-3 to TRBJ2-7; TRBD1 matches 7 bases. Germline loops: CDR1 SGHNT, CDR2 YENEEA. There are 13 residues in the CDR3. V shed 7 bases, J shed 9 bases, and the junction held 12 bases outside the gene matches. This CDR3 reads CASTNPGGRPQYF. The CDR3 DNA is TGTGCCAGCACCAATCCAGGGGGTCGTCCGCAGTACTTC.

The rearrangement links TRBV28 to TRBJ2-5; TRBD1 aligns across 8 bases. CDR1 and CDR2 from the germline V gene are MDHEN and SYDVKM. The CDR3 contains 15 residues. V lost 7 bases to trimming and J lost 0 bases; unmatched junction nucleotides: 7. CDR3 amino acids: CASTARTGYQETQYF. The CDR3 DNA sequence: TGTGCCAGCACAGCTAGGACAGGGTACCAAGAGACCCAGTACTTC.

The chain links TRBV28 to TRBJ1-5; the D gene is possibly TRBD1 (5 bases). V was cut by 6 bases and J by 0 bases, with 12 bases left in between. The CDR3 is made up of 15 amino acids. Germline V gene lookup returns CDR1 MDHEN and CDR2 SYDVKM. CDR3 amino acids: CASSGTDYSNQPQHF. DNA of the CDR3: TGTGCCAGCAGCGGGACGGACTATAGCAATCAGCCCCAGCATTTT.

This sequence joins TRBV5-1 and TRBJ2-7; 8 bases agree with TRBD1. V was clipped by 4 bases and J by 11 bases; unmatched bases: 17. Germline V CDR1 and CDR2: SGHRS, YFSETQ. The CDR3 spans 15 residues. The DNA of the CDR3 is TGCGCCAGCAGCGCGGAAGGGCGGACAGGGAAAGAGAAGTACTTC. Translated: CASSAEGRTGKEKYF.

The genes are TRBV9 and TRBJ2-7, with D maybe TRBD1 (5 bases). V lost 0 bases and J lost 1, with 11 bases in between. Germline CDR1 is SGDLS and CDR2 is YYNGEE. This CDR3 comprises 15 residues. CDR3 coding DNA: TGTGCCAGCAGCGTAGATGACAGTATTTCCTACGAGCAGTACTTC. This encodes CASSVDDSISYEQYF.

The chain is built from TRBV9 and TRBJ1-2; TRBD1 matches at 9 bases. The CDR3 covers 15 residues. Germline assignment: CDR1 SGDLS and CDR2 YYNGEE. The V and J ends lost 0 bases and 2 bases, in that order; junction bases with no gene match: 2. For the CDR3, the DNA is TGTGCCAGCAGCGTAGTTACAGGGGGCAACTATGGCTACACCTTC. This translates into CASSVVTGGNYGYTF.

The chain recombines TRBV7-9 with TRBJ1-2; D is undetermined. This CDR3 spans 12 amino acids. The V gene's germline CDR1 is SEHNR and CDR2 FQNEAQ (reference sequence). The V end was cut by 1 base, the J end by 5 bases, with 5 bases between. CDR3 amino acids: CASSLGDYGYTF. CDR3 nucleotide sequence: TGTGCCAGCAGCTTAGGAGATTATGGCTACACCTTC. Combining the CDR3 with reference TRBV7-9 and TRBJ1-2 gives the whole variable domain DTGVSQNPRHKITKRGQNVTFRCDPISEHNRLYWYRQTLGQGPEFLTYFQNEAQLEKSRLLSDRFSAERPKGSFSTLEIQRTEQGDSAMYLCASSLGDYGYTFGSGTRLTVV.

This sequence joins TRBV3-1 (or the pseudogene TRBV3-2) and TRBJ2-1; no reliable D call. The CDR3 consists of 11 residues. Germline V gene sequence: CDR1 LGHDT, CDR2 YNNKEL (reference sequence). V lost 6 bases and J lost 5, with 5 bases in between. CDR3 protein: CASRRHNEQFF. As DNA, the CDR3 is TGTGCCAGCAGGCGGCACAATGAGCAGTTCTTC.

The chain uses TRBV3-1 (or the pseudogene TRBV3-2) and TRBJ1-4, with TRBD1 as a possible D gene (5 bases). This CDR3 region has 17 residues. The germline V gene has CDR1 LGHDT and CDR2 YNNKEL (reference sequence). Trimming left V 0 bases short and J 0 bases short, with 11 bases between. The CDR3 protein is CASSQDRGTATNEKLFF. Written as DNA, the CDR3 is TGTGCCAGCAGCCAAGATCGCGGGACCGCAACTAATGAAAAACTGTTTTTT.